These T cell receptor beta chains were read from a single sample in a study of blood T cells in healthy people across ages. TCRdb called the 5' RACE reads again in MiXCR, with one record for every CDR3 protein. The sample has under 2 million distinct CDR3 sequences; around 35% are singletons. Sequenced material: blood. The receptors come from a woman under 40 in good health. Each CDR3 is given with its conserved first and last residue. The D gene is left open where the match is weak. The listing skips clone size in some rows; elsewhere it reads once, few, many or a size class.

D gene,J gene,CDR3 length,clone size,V gene,CDR3 protein,CDR3 DNA
TRBD1,TRBJ1-6,18,-,TRBV5-1,CASSPGTANSEWYSPLHF,TGCGCCAGCAGCCCCGGGACAGCAAACTCAGAATGGTATTCACCCCTCCACTTT
-,TRBJ2-7,13,-,TRBV2,CASSGGVKSEQYF,TGTGCCAGCAGTGGGGGGGTCAAAAGCGAGCAGTACTTC
-,TRBJ1-5,17,-,TRBV25-1,CASSELGGEGVNQPQHF,TGTGCCAGCAGTGAATTAGGCGGGGAGGGGGTAAATCAGCCCCAGCATTTT
-,TRBJ2-7,13,-,TRBV6-2/TRBV6-3,CTSNRRGWYEQYF,TGTACCAGCAACCGTAGAGGGTGGTACGAGCAGTACTTC
TRBD1,TRBJ1-2,16,-,TRBV7-2,CASSSSNTQGNYGYTF,TGTGCCAGCAGCTCCTCAAACACACAGGGGAACTATGGCTACACCTTC
-,TRBJ2-7,16,-,TRBV18,CASSLSGTAGAYEQYF,TGTGCCAGCTCACTATCCGGGACGGCAGGGGCCTACGAGCAGTACTTC
TRBD2,TRBJ2-5,16,few,TRBV27,CASSFWPSGRSETQYF,TGTGCCAGCAGTTTTTGGCCTAGCGGGAGGTCGGAGACCCAGTACTTC
-,TRBJ1-4,15,few,TRBV12-3/TRBV12-4,CASSLAGADNEKLFF,TGTGCCAGCAGTTTGGCAGGGGCGGATAATGAAAAACTGTTTTTT
TRBD1,TRBJ1-1,18,few,TRBV4-2,CASSPTKGTGKLNTEAFF,TGTGCCAGCAGCCCAACCAAGGGGACAGGAAAATTGAACACTGAAGCTTTCTTT
-,TRBJ2-7,16,many,TRBV20-1,CSARGPPANSPYEQYF,TGCAGTGCTAGAGGCCCCCCGGCGAACAGTCCCTACGAGCAGTACTTC
-,TRBJ2-5,17,-,TRBV27,CASSFSAAGAFQETQYF,TGTGCCAGCAGCTTCTCCGCGGCGGGGGCCTTCCAAGAGACCCAGTACTTC
-,TRBJ2-1,16,many,TRBV7-8,CASSNTAAVGNNEQFF,TGTGCCAGCAGCAATACGGCGGCCGTAGGGAACAATGAGCAGTTCTTC
TRBD1,TRBJ2-1,16,-,TRBV7-7,CASSGRRDRRYNEQFF,TGTGCCAGCAGCGGACGCCGGGACAGGCGTTACAATGAGCAGTTCTTC
TRBD1,TRBJ2-7,14,-,TRBV4-1,CAGRGWVASYEQYF,TGCGCCGGCAGGGGGTGGGTAGCCTCCTACGAGCAGTACTTC
-,TRBJ2-7,18,-,TRBV4-1,CASSQDLDIGGNWYEQYF,TGCGCCAGCAGCCAAGATCTTGACATCGGCGGAAATTGGTACGAGCAGTACTTC
-,TRBJ2-5,14,many,TRBV20-1,CSARVGAGDETQYF,TGCAGTGCTAGAGTTGGTGCAGGGGATGAGACCCAGTACTTC
TRBD2,TRBJ2-7,13,many,TRBV20-1,CSAGTSGSYEQYF,TGCAGTGCCGGGACTAGCGGGAGCTACGAGCAGTACTTC
TRBD1,TRBJ2-7,16,-,TRBV27,CASSHDPGQGAYEQYF,TGTGCCAGCAGTCATGACCCGGGACAGGGGGCGTACGAGCAGTACTTC
-,TRBJ2-7,15,few,TRBV5-1,CASRTRDINSYEQYF,TGCGCCAGCAGGACTCGGGACATCAACTCCTACGAGCAGTACTTC
-,TRBJ2-7,15,-,TRBV7-6,CASSLGWETKSEQYF,TGTGCCAGCAGCTTAGGGTGGGAAACCAAGTCCGAGCAGTACTTC
-,TRBJ1-5,15,few,TRBV4-1,CASSQDMGGWQPQHF,TGCGCCAGCAGCCAAGATATGGGGGGGTGGCAGCCCCAGCATTTT
TRBD2,TRBJ2-1,16,-,TRBV7-9,CASSFVTSGGADEQFF,TGTGCCAGCAGCTTTGTCACTAGCGGGGGGGCGGATGAGCAGTTCTTC
-,TRBJ1-4,15,few,TRBV2,CASRDRTAGNEKLFF,TGTGCCAGCAGAGACAGGACAGCTGGTAATGAAAAACTGTTTTTT
TRBD2,TRBJ2-1,15,few,TRBV28,CASSHGLAGYNEQFF,TGTGCCAGCAGTCACGGACTAGCGGGCTACAATGAGCAGTTCTTC
-,TRBJ2-2,13,few,TRBV2,CASRRPVGGELFF,TGTGCCAGCAGGAGACCCGTGGGCGGGGAGCTGTTTTTT
-,TRBJ2-7,15,-,TRBV5-1,CACSPSLAALYEQYF,TGCGCCTGCAGCCCGTCCCTAGCAGCCCTCTACGAGCAGTACTTC
-,TRBJ2-3,13,few,TRBV7-7,CASSWSDGDTQYF,TGTGCCAGCAGCTGGTCGGATGGAGATACGCAGTATTTT
TRBD2,TRBJ2-7,20,few,TRBV20-1,CSASLSPRTSGIFVGYEQYF,TGCAGTGCTAGTCTTTCCCCACGGACTAGCGGGATTTTCGTCGGGTACGAGCAGTACTTC
-,TRBJ2-3,12,-,TRBV15,CATSWSGDTQYF,TGTGCCACCAGCTGGAGTGGGGATACGCAGTATTTT
-,TRBJ1-6,15,-,TRBV6-6,CASSYGTGQNSPLHF,TGTGCCAGCAGTTACGGCACAGGGCAGAATTCACCCCTCCACTTT